The rows below give T cell receptor beta chains drawn from one sample of a study of human T cells and chemical hapten exposure. TCRdb called the RACE reads again in MiXCR, with one record for every CDR3 protein. The table lists around 130,000 distinct CDR3 sequences, approximately 12% of them singletons. Material: whole blood, obtained in connection with sensitization to the hapten diphenylcyclopropenone (DPC). The receptors originated from a woman in her 50s with alopecia areata. Some clones in this sample may be carry-over from other donors' samples. The CDR3 runs from the conserved cysteine through the conserved F or W. Each record gives: J gene, clone size, D gene, V gene, CDR3 DNA, CDR3 protein. A D gene is named only where the DNA matches it firmly. Clone size is not always given. Where it is, it says once, few, many or a class for expanded clones.

TRBJ1-2	.	TRBD1	TRBV30	TGTGCCTGTACCGTCCCCCCGGGACAGGGTTCTAACTATGGCTTCCGGGGCTATGGCTACACCTTC	CACTVPPGQGSNYGFRGYGYTF
TRBJ1-4	.	.	TRBV20-1	TGCAGTGCTAGAGCTCGGGGATTCGGTGAAAAACTGTTTTTT	CSARARGFGEKLFF
TRBJ2-3	many	TRBD2	TRBV18	TGTGCCAGCTCACCAGGGACTAGCGGGAGTTTGAGAGATACGCAGTATTTT	CASSPGTSGSLRDTQYF
TRBJ2-7	many	TRBD2	TRBV20-1	TGCAGTGCTAGAGTAGAGTTGGGGCTAGCGGGAGCTCACGAGCAGTACTTC	CSARVELGLAGAHEQYF
TRBJ2-7	.	.	TRBV20-1	TGCAGTGCTAGCCCACTTTCGTGGGGCTACGAGCAGTACTTC	CSASPLSWGYEQYF
TRBJ2-3	few	.	TRBV9	TGTGCCAGCAGCGTAGGCGAGAGCACAGATACGCAGTATTTT	CASSVGESTDTQYF
TRBJ2-2	.	TRBD1	TRBV28	TGTGCCAGCAGTTTATGGTCGGGACAGGGGAACGTAGGGACCGGGGAGCTGTTTTTT	CASSLWSGQGNVGTGELFF
TRBJ2-5	.	TRBD2	TRBV29-1	TGCAGCGTTGAAAGGACTAGCGGAGAGACCCAGTACTTC	CSVERTSGETQYF
TRBJ2-7	few	.	TRBV5-6	TGTGCCAGCAGCTTGGGACTTAGCTCCTACGAGCAGTACTTC	CASSLGLSSYEQYF
TRBJ1-1	.	.	TRBV6-2/TRBV6-3	TGTGCCAGCAGTTATTGGAACACTGAAGCTTTCTTT	CASSYWNTEAFF
TRBJ2-7	.	TRBD2	TRBV11-2	TGTGCCAGCAGCCCCCGGGCATTGGGGACTAGCAGATACGAGCAGTACTTC	CASSPRALGTSRYEQYF
TRBJ2-7	.	.	TRBV20-1	TGCAGTGCTGGAGAGACCTACGAGCAGTACTTC	CSAGETYEQYF
TRBJ2-6	once	.	TRBV28	TGTGCCAGCAGTTTTATGTGGAGTAGGAGGACTACCTCTGGGGCCAACGTCCTGACTTTC	CASSFMWSRRTTSGANVLTF
TRBJ2-2	many	TRBD2	TRBV7-9	TGTGCCAGCAGCTTGGCCGGGTCAGCCACTAGCGGGAGGACGAACACCGGGGAGCTGTTTTTT	CASSLAGSATSGRTNTGELFF
TRBJ2-3	.	TRBD2	TRBV5-1	TGCGCCAGCAGCTTTGGGACTATAGGGACCCCCGATACGCAGTATTTT	CASSFGTIGTPDTQYF
TRBJ1-2	many	.	TRBV7-8	TGTGCCAGCAGCCGACAGGTATCCTATGGCTACACCTTC	CASSRQVSYGYTF
TRBJ2-3	.	.	TRBV9	TGTGCCAGCAGCGTCAGCACGTTGGATACGCAGTATTTT	CASSVSTLDTQYF
TRBJ1-2	.	.	TRBV30	TGTGCCTGGAGTGTACTGGTGGGAGGCTATGGCTACACCTTC	CAWSVLVGGYGYTF
TRBJ2-5	.	TRBD1	TRBV20-1	TGCAGTGCTAGAGCCCCGGACAGGCGGCAAGAGACCCAGTACTTC	CSARAPDRRQETQYF
TRBJ1-1	few	.	TRBV29-1	TGCAGCGTTGCACGGTGGAACACTGAAGCTTTCTTT	CSVARWNTEAFF
TRBJ2-3	.	.	TRBV29-1	TGCAGCGTCCGCAGGGCCGGCCGGACGCAGTATTTT	CSVRRAGRTQYF
TRBJ2-7	many	.	TRBV5-1	TGCGCCAGCAGCAGAGGGGCAGATCCCTCCTACGAGCAGTACTTC	CASSRGADPSYEQYF
TRBJ2-1	few	.	TRBV4-3	TGCGCCAGCAGCCACGCCGGTGAGCAGTTCTTC	CASSHAGEQFF
TRBJ2-7	.	TRBD1	TRBV20-1	TGCAGTGCTACGGCCGGGACAGGGGGCTACGAGCAGTACTTC	CSATAGTGGYEQYF
TRBJ2-3	few	TRBD1	TRBV12-3/TRBV12-4	TGTGCCAGCAGTTTCGCAGGGGGCAGCGCAGATACGCAGTATTTT	CASSFAGGSADTQYF
TRBJ2-3	.	.	TRBV5-6	TGTGCCAGCAGCTTGGAGGAAGATACGCAGTATTTT	CASSLEEDTQYF
TRBJ1-6	few	TRBD1	TRBV27	TGTGCCAGCACCATGGGACAGAATAATTCACCCCTCCACTTT	CASTMGQNNSPLHF
TRBJ2-2	many	.	TRBV5-1	TGCGCCAGCAGCTTGGATTTCACCGGGGAGCTGTTTTTT	CASSLDFTGELFF
TRBJ2-5	few	TRBD1	TRBV28	TGTGCCAGCAGTTTGTCACAGGGGTGGGCCCTTCAAGAGACCCAGTACTTC	CASSLSQGWALQETQYF
TRBJ2-2	.	.	TRBV18	TGTGCCAGCTCACCAAGGACTCCGAACACCGGGGAGCTGTTTTTT	CASSPRTPNTGELFF
TRBJ2-1	.	.	TRBV12-3/TRBV12-4	TGTGCCAGCAGCTCTTCTCGGGATTCCTACAATGAGCAGTTCTTC	CASSSSRDSYNEQFF
TRBJ1-1	.	.	TRBV6-6	TGTGCCAGCAGTTACTCGACAGCCTTTGAAGCTTTCTTT	CASSYSTAFEAFF
TRBJ1-2	many	.	TRBV11-2	TGTGCCAGCAGTTCGCGGCAGGCCGGTGACTATGGCTACACCTTC	CASSSRQAGDYGYTF
TRBJ2-1	.	TRBD1	TRBV18	TGTGCCAGCTCACTTCCGGGACAGGGTAAGAATGAGCAGTTCTTC	CASSLPGQGKNEQFF
TRBJ2-7	few	TRBD2	TRBV9	TGTGCCAGCAGCCCCAGACTAGCGGAAACCTACGAGCAGTACTTC	CASSPRLAETYEQYF
TRBJ1-5	.	.	TRBV3-1	TGTGCCAGCAGCCAAGAGGGCAGTCAGCCCCAGCATTTT	CASSQEGSQPQHF
TRBJ2-7	few	TRBD1	TRBV6-2/TRBV6-3	TGTGCCAGCGTGGGACAGGTTGCCTACGAGCAGTACTTC	CASVGQVAYEQYF
TRBJ2-7	.	.	TRBV28	TGTGCCAGTCAGTCGGCGACCGAGCAGTACTTC	CASQSATEQYF
TRBJ2-1	.	TRBD2	TRBV7-3	TGTGCCAGCAGCCCGGGACTAGCGGACAATGAGCAGTTCTTC	CASSPGLADNEQFF
TRBJ1-1	.	.	TRBV6-2/TRBV6-3	TGTGCCAGCAGTTACTCGACAGCTCTAGCTGAAGCTTTCTTT	CASSYSTALAEAFF